This T cell receptor beta chain was retrieved from a study of cytomegalovirus exposure and HLA in healthy donors. Study overall: Assignment to the Caucasian-associated ancestry cluster applied to about 80% of the 350 to 500 genotyped donors. General study results and limits: Association of a missense DCLRE1C variant with TCR beta V- and J-gene trimming was reported in a later analysis.

PCR primers comprised 60 Vbeta and 13 Jbeta primers. Sequencing was performed with immunoSEQ multiplex PCR; in TCRdb, only in-frame clones are kept and a portion is missing. The sample holds 90,000 to 150,000 clones, approximately 80% seen once. Germline CDR1 reads SGDLS; CDR2 reads YYNGEE. The CDR3 is made up of 14 amino acids. With 2 bases clipped from V and 3 bases from J, the junction kept 5 bases outside the gene matches. About this clone: The antigen is not known.

The TCR comes from a woman aged 18 to 35 in good health and CMV-seronegative. Sequencing was carried out using PBMCs. This chain links TRBV9 with TRBJ2-7; 7 bases line up with TRBD1. The CDR3 bases are TGTGCCAGCAGCGTGGGGGACAGCAACTACGAGCAGTACTTC. Translating it yields CASSVGDSNYEQYF.